Below are 25 T cell receptor beta chains sequenced from a single sample in a study of blood T cells in healthy people across ages. Alongside a J-beta primer mix, a sample-barcoded 5' primer served in a second PCR lasting roughly 7 to 11 cycles. TCRdb recomputed calls from the 5' RACE reads with MiXCR, one row per CDR3 protein. Here the sample spans some 690,000 distinct CDR3 sequences, about a fifth being singletons. Specimen: blood. These receptors were obtained from a man aged 65-85 years in good health.

The V gene is TRBV7-6, the J gene TRBJ2-5, with 8 bases aligning to TRBD1. With 4 bases clipped from V and 4 bases from J, the junction kept 8 bases outside the gene matches. CDR3 length: 15 amino acids. The V gene's germline CDR1 is SGHVS and CDR2 FNYEAQ. CDR3 sequence reads: CASSSTGGLRETQYF. DNA for the CDR3: TGTGCCAGCAGCTCTACAGGGGGGCTTCGAGAGACCCAGTACTTC.

V is TRBV10-3 and J is TRBJ2-1, with 7 nucleotides matching TRBD2. Germline-derived CDR1 and CDR2 are ENHRY and SYGVKD. The CDR3 totals 15 residues. J was trimmed by 0 bases and V by 7 bases; bases with no gene match: 6. CDR3 DNA: TGTGCCATCATGGGGGGGGTAAGCTCCTACAATGAGCAGTTCTTC. This translates into CAIMGGVSSYNEQFF.

The chain joins TRBV20-1 to TRBJ2-1; no reliable D call. CDR1 and CDR2 from the germline V gene are DFQATT and SNEGSKA (reference sequence). The V end lost 1 base, the J end lost 4 bases, and 11 bases lay between the germline ends. The CDR3 consists of 14 residues. Here the CDR3 DNA reads TGCAGTGCTAGAGTCCCCCTGGGGTACAATGAGCAGTTCTTC. Translation: CSARVPLGYNEQFF.

The gene calls are TRBV19 and TRBJ2-1; perhaps TRBD1 as D (6 bases). The CDR3 runs 16 residues. The V end was cut by 1 base, the J end by 0 bases, with 10 bases between. Germline-derived CDR1 and CDR2 are LNHDA and SQIVND (reference sequence). CDR3 amino acids: CASSIGQGRSYNEQFF. CDR3 DNA: TGTGCCAGTAGTATAGGCCAGGGGCGCTCCTACAATGAGCAGTTCTTC. Complete variable domain (other parts from reference TRBV19 and TRBJ2-1): DGGITQSPKYLFRKEGQNVTLSCEQNLNHDAMYWYRQDPGQGLRLIYYSQIVNDFQKGDIAEGYSVSREKKESFPLTVTSAQKNPTAFYLCASSIGQGRSYNEQFFGPGTRLTVL.

V usage is TRBV12-3 or TRBV12-4 and J usage is TRBJ2-5; 7 bases match TRBD1. CDR3 length equals 14 residues. The ends lost 7 bases at V and 0 bases at J; junction bases unmatched: 5. The CDR3 is CASTPRGYQETQYF. In DNA, the CDR3 is TGTGCCAGCACTCCCAGGGGGTACCAAGAGACCCAGTACTTC.

This clonotype was found a few times. A read error may account for a junction end that differs from germline. The chain combines TRBV4-2 with TRBJ2-3; possible D gene TRBD2, 7 bases. Germline V gene lookup returns CDR1 LGHNA and CDR2 YNFKEQ. The CDR3 covers 16 residues. The CDR3 loop is CASSQAGGRLTDMQYF. CDR3 nucleotide sequence: TGTGCCAGCAGCCAAGCGGGGGGCCGACTTACCGATATGCAGTATTTT.

V gene TRBV25-1 combines with J gene TRBJ1-1; D may be TRBD1 (6 bases). The CDR3 covers 15 residues. The germline CDR1 and CDR2 sequences are MGHDK and SYGVNS. Trimming took off 4 bases at V and 1 base at J, with 13 bases between the two ends. The DNA for the CDR3 is TGTGCCAGCAGTGCAGCAGGGGTTAGGAACACTGAAGCTTTCTTT. Translating gives CASSAAGVRNTEAFF.

This clonotype was counted many times. The chain recombines TRBV6-6 with TRBJ1-2; D unresolved. Trimming left V 0 bases short and J 10 bases short, with 9 bases between. This CDR3 is built from 12 residues. Germline assignment: CDR1 MNHNY and CDR2 SVGAGI (reference sequence). The CDR3 loop reads CASSYSGGSYTF. The DNA of the CDR3 is TGTGCCAGCAGTTACTCGGGCGGTTCCTACACCTTC.

The table lists this clonotype with a few counts. The V gene is TRBV20-1, the J gene TRBJ1-4; TRBD1 might be the D (6 bases). Germline V CDR1 and CDR2: DFQATT, SNEGSKA (reference sequence). The germline V and J ends were trimmed by 3 bases and 5 bases, with 19 bases remaining between them. The CDR3 contains 16 residues. CDR3 sequence: CSASKTTGGRNEKLFF. The CDR3, as DNA: TGCAGTGCTAGCAAAACGACAGGAGGTCGGAATGAAAAACTGTTTTTT.

This sequence joins TRBV5-1 and TRBJ2-3; D unresolved. The V gene lost 6 bases and the J gene lost 1 base, with 15 bases spanning the gap. The V gene's germline CDR1 is SGHRS and CDR2 YFSETQ. The CDR3 sequence is 15 residues long. CDR3 amino acids: CASTVITSGTDTQYF. CDR3 sequence (DNA): TGCGCCAGCACCGTAATTACGTCCGGCACAGATACGCAGTATTTT.

This clonotype turned up a few times. This chain joins TRBV11-2 and TRBJ2-3; D call uncertain. This CDR3 is built from 16 residues. Trimming pared 1 base from V and 2 bases from J, leaving 13 bases between. CDR1 and CDR2 (germline): SGHAT, FQNNGV. The CDR3, as DNA: TGTGCCAGCAGCTTAGTATTAGTACCGAACACAGATACGCAGTATTTT. Translated: CASSLVLVPNTDTQYF.

The J gene is TRBJ2-5, the V gene TRBV7-9; 11 nucleotides line up with TRBD2. The end of the DNA aligns better with TRBJ2-1, so the J call may be wrong. The CDR3 runs to 15 residues. The germline V gene encodes CDR1 SEHNR and CDR2 FQNEAQ (reference sequence). The CDR3 nucleotides are TGTGCCAGCAGCTTCCTAGCGGGGGGTCACAATGAGCAGTTCTTC. Translation gives CASSFLAGGHNEQFF.

Notes on this clonotype: The conserved final phenylalanine or tryptophan is absent from the CDR3, which likely points to a read error. The chain is built from TRBV7-7 and TRBJ2-5; D may be TRBD1 (6 bases). The V end lost 4 bases, the J end lost 1 base, and 10 bases lay between the germline ends. The CDR3 covers 14 residues. Per the germline V gene, CDR1 is SSHAT and CDR2 is FNYEAQ (reference sequence). The CDR3 DNA is TGTGCCAGCAGCTACGGACAGTTCCAAGAGACCCAGTACTTG. Amino acid sequence: CASSYGQFQETQYL.

The chain joins TRBV24-1 to TRBJ2-5, with D possibly matching TRBD1 (5 bases). This CDR3 contains 15 residues. CDR1 and CDR2 (germline): KGHDR, SFDVKD. Trimming pared 1 base from V and 2 bases from J, leaving 10 bases between. CDR3 amino acids: CATSDLRNRQETQYF. The CDR3 DNA reads TGTGCCACCAGTGATTTACGAAACAGGCAAGAGACCCAGTACTTC.

On this clonotype: One end of the junction fails to match germline, which may point to a read error. V usage is TRBV10-2 and J usage is TRBJ1-3; 7 bases match TRBD1. Germline V gene lookup returns CDR1 WSHSY and CDR2 SAAADI. The CDR3 has 14 residues. This chain's CDR3 is CASTLTGAGNAIYF. In DNA form, the CDR3 reads TGCGCCAGCACCCTAACAGGGGCTGGAAACGCCATATATTTT.

V usage is TRBV10-3 and J usage is TRBJ2-1; D could derive from TRBD1 or TRBD2 (7 bases each). V was trimmed by 8 bases and J by 9 bases, leaving 23 bases between them. In germline, CDR1 is ENHRY, CDR2 SYGVKD. The CDR3 is 15 residues long. CDR3 protein: CAILPGRQGGGEQFF. As DNA, the CDR3 is TGTGCCATCCTCCCCGGGAGGCAGGGGGGCGGTGAGCAGTTCTTC.

J is TRBJ2-5 and V is TRBV20-1; 10 bases line up with TRBD2. The DNA end lines up better with TRBJ2-7; the J call may be wrong. The germline V gene has CDR1 DFQATT and CDR2 SNEGSKA (reference sequence). The CDR3 loop spans 15 amino acids. The chain's CDR3 is CSARDTSGGAYEQYF. DNA of the CDR3: TGCAGTGCTAGAGATACGAGCGGGGGGGCTTACGAGCAGTACTTC.

This clonotype was counted between two and nine times. The chain is built from TRBV7-9 and TRBJ1-1; TRBD1 matches at 7 bases. CDR3 length equals 14 residues. Germline CDR1 reads SEHNR; CDR2 reads FQNEAQ (reference sequence). V lost 5 bases, J lost 5 bases, and 8 bases stayed unmatched. The CDR3 here is CASSLGQAGTEAFF. Written as DNA, the CDR3 is TGTGCCAGCAGCCTCGGACAGGCGGGGACTGAAGCTTTCTTT.

CDR3 DNA: TGTGCCAGCAGTTTACCGGGACAGAACGCAGATACGCAGTATTTT. Protein product: CASSLPGQNADTQYF. This chain uses TRBV12-3 or TRBV12-4 with TRBJ2-3, with TRBD1 matching 7 bases. The CDR3 is 15 residues long. V lost 2 bases to trimming and J lost 4 bases; unmatched junction nucleotides: 6.

The CDR3 region is CASSLDQGAGAFF. The DNA for the CDR3 is TGTGCCAGCAGTTTAGATCAGGGCGCCGGAGCTTTCTTT. The rearrangement uses TRBV12-3 or TRBV12-4 and TRBJ1-1; D is possibly TRBD1 (5 bases). V was cut by 1 base and J by 10 bases, with 13 bases left in between. This CDR3 comprises 13 residues.

This clonotype was counted only a few times. The chain carries TRBV20-1 and TRBJ2-4; D ambiguous. The CDR3 is 11 residues long. CDR1 DFQATT and CDR2 SNEGSKA come from the germline V gene (reference sequence). V was clipped by 1 base and J by 5 bases, with 3 bases between them. CDR3 sequence reads: CSARVENIQYF. CDR3 DNA: TGCAGTGCTAGAGTCGAAAACATTCAGTACTTC.

The J gene is TRBJ2-1, the V gene TRBV11-1; 9 bases agree with TRBD2. The CDR3 has 15 residues. CDR1 and CDR2 (germline): SGHAT, FQDESV (reference sequence). The ends lost 6 bases at V and 6 bases at J; junction bases unmatched: 9. In DNA, the CDR3 is TGTGCCAGCAGTCGGAACAGCGGGAGGTTCAATGAGCAGTTCTTC. It translates to CASSRNSGRFNEQFF. The full variable domain, completed using reference TRBV11-1 and TRBJ2-1, is EAEVAQSPRYKITEKSQAVAFWCDPISGHATLYWYRQILGQGPELLVQFQDESVVDDSQLPKDRFSAERLKGVDSTLKIQPAELGDSAMYLCASSRNSGRFNEQFFGPGTRLTVL.

This chain uses TRBV24-1 with TRBJ2-7, with TRBD1 matching over 8 bases. Germline CDR1 KGHDR, CDR2 SFDVKD. This CDR3 is 12 amino acids long. J lost 5 bases, V lost 8 bases, and 4 bases had no gene match. This CDR3 is CATNTGQDEQYV. For the CDR3, the DNA is TGTGCCACCAATACGGGACAGGACGAGCAGTACGTC.

The chain carries TRBV19 and TRBJ2-1; no clear D gene. This CDR3 is 12 amino acids long. V was trimmed by 7 bases and J by 6 bases, leaving 10 bases between them. The germline V gene has CDR1 LNHDA and CDR2 SQIVND (reference sequence). CDR3 bases: TGTGCCAGTACCCATGACGGCAATGAGCAGTTCTTC. Translation gives CASTHDGNEQFF.

The chain uses TRBV5-1 and TRBJ2-7; D gene unclear. The V gene's germline CDR1 is SGHRS and CDR2 YFSETQ. V lost 1 base to trimming and J lost 3 bases, with 11 bases between them. This CDR3 contains 14 residues. The chain's CDR3 is CASSLTVPSYEQYF. DNA of the CDR3: TGCGCCAGCAGCTTGACAGTGCCTAGCTACGAGCAGTACTTC.